One and the same sample provided the 10 T cell receptor beta chains below, sequenced in a study of blood T cells in healthy people across ages. Primed by a sample-barcoded 5' primer and a J-beta primer mix, a second PCR proceeded for 7 to 11 cycles. TCRdb fed the 5' RACE reads into MiXCR, producing one record per CDR3 protein. This table holds 1.6 million or so distinct CDR3 sequences, roughly 32% found once. Sequencing used blood. All receptors come from a woman in her 30s in good health.

V usage is TRBV29-1 and J usage is TRBJ1-2, with TRBD1 as a possible D gene (5 bases). With 3 bases removed from V and 2 bases from J, the gap between germline ends came to 7 bases. Germline V lookup: CDR1 SQVTM, CDR2 ANQGSEA. The CDR3 contains 12 residues. The CDR3 coding sequence is TGCAGCGTTGATGGGGCCAACTATGGCTACACCTTC. Protein: CSVDGANYGYTF.

This chain joins TRBV7-6 and TRBJ1-1; D is unclear. Trimming took 0 bases from V and 3 from J, leaving 8 bases between them. Germline V CDR1 and CDR2: SGHVS, FNYEAQ. The CDR3 is 14 residues long. CDR3 region: CASSLAPGHTEAFF. The CDR3 bases are TGTGCCAGCAGCTTAGCTCCGGGTCACACTGAAGCTTTCTTT.

This clonotype was detected a few times. The J gene is TRBJ2-3, the V gene TRBV7-2; 7 nucleotides align to TRBD2. The V segment lost 1 base and the J segment 4 bases; nucleotides outside the gene matches: 8. CDR1 and CDR2 from the germline V gene are SGHTA and FQGNSA. This CDR3 has 16 residues. The CDR3 sequence is CASSLGVLARPDTQYF. The CDR3 bases are TGTGCCAGCAGCTTAGGTGTACTAGCGAGGCCAGATACGCAGTATTTT.

This clonotype was seen many times. The rearrangement links TRBV5-1 to TRBJ2-1; 7 bases align to TRBD2. CDR1 SGHRS and CDR2 YFSETQ come from the germline V gene. J gave up 0 bases and V 0 bases, and 3 bases lay outside the gene matches. The CDR3 is made up of 16 amino acids. The CDR3 here is CASSLVGGSSYNEQFF. The CDR3 coding sequence is TGCGCCAGCAGCTTGGTGGGGGGGAGCTCCTACAATGAGCAGTTCTTC.

This clonotype was counted between two and nine times. This chain connects TRBV20-1 to TRBJ2-7; D may be TRBD2 (5 bases). Trimming removed 4 bases from V and 2 bases from J, with 12 bases in between. Germline loops: CDR1 DFQATT, CDR2 SNEGSKA (reference sequence). The CDR3 loop spans 13 amino acids. CDR3 loop: CSAIEGVPYEQYF. CDR3 nucleotides: TGCAGTGCTATTGAGGGCGTACCCTACGAGCAGTACTTC.

The CDR3 nucleotides read TGCAGTGCCGCGCCCGCCGGGACTACGTACCAAGAGACCCAGTACTTC. This codes for CSAAPAGTTYQETQYF. The V and J genes are TRBV20-1 and TRBJ2-5, with 7 bases aligning to TRBD2. Germline CDR1 DFQATT, CDR2 SNEGSKA (reference sequence). The V gene end was trimmed by 6 bases and the J gene end by 0 bases; junction bases not matched to a gene: 13. This CDR3 spans 16 amino acids.

The J gene is TRBJ1-1, the V gene TRBV7-9; D is perhaps TRBD1 (5 bases). CDR3 size: 13 residues. The V and J ends lost 1 base and 6 bases respectively, with 9 bases between them. Germline V lookup: CDR1 SEHNR, CDR2 FQNEAQ (reference sequence). The CDR3 spells CASSLGSGPEAFF. The CDR3 nucleotides read TGTGCCAGCAGCTTAGGGTCGGGGCCTGAAGCTTTCTTT.

The DNA of the CDR3 is TGTGCCAGCACCACTTCTAGCGGGAGAGTTGACGAGCAGTACTTC. The encoded protein is CASTTSSGRVDEQYF. The chain employs TRBV27 and TRBJ2-7; 10 bases map to TRBD2. In germline, CDR1 is MNHEY, CDR2 SMNVEV (reference sequence). This CDR3 is 15 amino acids long. V shed 7 bases and J 5 bases; nucleotides not matched to a gene: 11.

This chain connects TRBV20-1 to TRBJ2-6, with D possibly called TRBD1 or TRBD2 (5 bases each). Trimming took off 3 bases at V and 2 bases at J, with 8 bases between the two ends. This CDR3 is 14 amino acids long. Germline V gene lookup returns CDR1 DFQATT and CDR2 SNEGSKA (reference sequence). The CDR3 coding sequence is TGCAGTGCTAGTTCGGGGCCTGGGGCCAACGTCCTGACTTTC. Protein sequence: CSASSGPGANVLTF.

This clonotype has more than one count but fewer than ten. This chain links TRBV6-6 with TRBJ1-2; D might be TRBD1 (5 bases). Germline loops: CDR1 MNHNY, CDR2 SVGAGI (reference sequence). The V and J ends lost 5 bases and 2 bases respectively, with 12 bases between them. This CDR3 spans 14 amino acids. The CDR3 DNA follows: TGTGCCAGCAGTCGCGGGGCACTGAACTATGGCTACACCTTC. This gives the protein CASSRGALNYGYTF.